These 15 T cell receptor beta chains came from one sample sequenced in a study of T cell changes during pregnancy in multiple sclerosis. The table came from immunoSEQ multiplex PCR; TCRdb's copy has only in-frame clones and leaves some out. The sample carries some 37,000 clones, 70% to 90% recorded once. The sample consisted of CD4+ T cells from peripheral blood mononuclear cells, taken in the first trimester of pregnancy. Every receptor here comes from a female donor with multiple sclerosis, enrolled in a pregnancy study.

The count of this clone is one. The V and J genes are TRBV7-6 and TRBJ1-1; D not certain. The germline CDR1 and CDR2 sequences are SGHVS and FNYEAQ. V was pared by 2 bases and J by 3 bases, with 7 bases between. This CDR3 comprises 13 residues. The CDR3 nucleotides are TGTGCCAGCAGCTTAAGTAGAGACACTGAAGCTTTCTTT. Translating it yields CASSLSRDTEAFF.

The CDR3 bases are TGTGCCAGCAGCTTAAGAGTGGGAGACGGCCGAAGGGGCAATCAGCCCCAGCATTTT. Amino acid sequence: CASSLRVGDGRRGNQPQHF. The rearrangement links TRBV5-5 to TRBJ1-5; D uncertain. The CDR3 length is 19 residues. The V end lost 2 bases, the J end lost 2 bases, and 23 bases lay between the germline ends. CDR1 and CDR2 (germline): SGHKS, YYEKEE (reference sequence).

The table lists this clone with a count of one. This sequence joins TRBV18 and TRBJ1-1; no clear D. V lost 5 bases to trimming and J lost 5 bases, with 9 bases between them. CDR1 is KGHSH and CDR2 is LQKENI in the germline V gene. The CDR3 consists of 12 residues. CDR3 residues: CASSSGDTEAFF. CDR3 DNA sequence: TGTGCCAGCTCATCCGGAGATACTGAAGCTTTCTTT.

The gene calls are TRBV2 and TRBJ2-2, with a tentative D call TRBD1 (6 bases). Trimming took 2 bases from V and 0 from J, leaving 7 bases between them. The CDR3 extends over 15 amino acids. Germline CDR1 SNHLY, CDR2 FYNNEI. The CDR3 loop is CASSEKGANTGELFF. The DNA for the CDR3 is TGTGCCAGCAGTGAAAAGGGGGCGAACACCGGGGAGCTGTTTTTT.

V and J are TRBV25-1 and TRBJ2-7; weak D call: TRBD2 (6 bases). The CDR3 runs 11 residues. Germline values: CDR1 MGHDK, CDR2 SYGVNS. V was shortened by 6 bases and J by 3 bases, with 6 bases between the two germline ends. The CDR3 loop is CASRGGYEQYF. The CDR3 DNA sequence: TGTGCCAGCAGGGGGGGCTACGAGCAGTACTTC.

This clone was picked up one time. The V and J genes are TRBV5-4 and TRBJ1-3; D gene unclear. The CDR3 is made up of 13 amino acids. V lost 3 bases and J lost 1, with 5 bases in between. Germline CDR1 and CDR2: SGHNT and YYREEE (reference sequence). The CDR3 region is CASSSRSGNTIYF. CDR3 in DNA: TGTGCCAGCAGCTCGCGGTCTGGAAACACCATATATTTT.

V gene TRBV9 combines with J gene TRBJ2-1; the D gene is possibly TRBD2 (5 bases). The length of the CDR3 is 15 residues. Deletions cut 2 bases from V and 10 bases from J, with 19 bases between. Germline V gene sequence: CDR1 SGDLS, CDR2 YYNGEE. Here the CDR3 DNA reads TGTGCCAGCAGCGTTTCGAGCGGATCAATTTCAGAGCAGTTCTTC. Residues: CASSVSSGSISEQFF.

The V gene is TRBV7-9, the J gene TRBJ2-3; the match to TRBD2 covers 8 bases. The J segment lost 0 bases and the V segment lost 5 bases, leaving 4 bases of the junction unmatched. This CDR3 comprises 15 residues. Germline CDR1 reads SEHNR; CDR2 reads FQNEAQ (reference sequence). CDR3 DNA: TGTGCCAGCAGCCCGGGGGGGGCTAGCACAGATACGCAGTATTTT. Its translation is CASSPGGASTDTQYF. Drawing the rest from reference TRBV7-9 and TRBJ2-3, the complete variable domain is DTGVSQNPRHKITKRGQNVTFRCDPISEHNRLYWYRQTLGQGPEFLTYFQNEAQLEKSRLLSDRFSAERPKGSFSTLEIQRTEQGDSAMYLCASSPGGASTDTQYFGPGTRLTVL.

This chain uses TRBV7-9 with TRBJ2-1, with 13 positions matching TRBD2. The CDR3 is made up of 18 amino acids. V was clipped by 5 bases and J by 8 bases; unmatched bases: 15. CDR1 SEHNR and CDR2 FQNEAQ come from the germline V gene (reference sequence). As DNA, the CDR3 is TGTGCCAGCAGCAGACGAAGAACGGGGACTAGCGGGAACTATGAGCAGTTCTTC. Translated: CASSRRRTGTSGNYEQFF.

This clone has just one count. The chain employs TRBV18 and TRBJ2-5; no clear D gene. The CDR3 totals 13 residues. Germline V gives CDR1 KGHSH, CDR2 LQKENI. V dropped 3 bases and J dropped 4 bases, with 9 bases sitting between them. CDR3 residues: CASSPVGSETQYF. The CDR3 DNA is TGTGCCAGCTCACCGGTCGGTTCAGAGACCCAGTACTTC.

The chain uses TRBV6-1 and TRBJ1-5; D gene unclear. CDR1 MNHNS and CDR2 SASEGT come from the germline V gene. The CDR3 has 14 residues. V shed 6 bases and J shed 7 bases, with 16 bases lying between them. CDR3: CASRATVARQPQHF. CDR3 DNA sequence: TGTGCCAGCAGGGCAACGGTAGCAAGGCAGCCCCAGCATTTT.

This chain uses TRBV14 with TRBJ2-5, with TRBD1 matching over 7 bases. From germline, CDR1 is SGHDN and CDR2 FVKESK. This CDR3 has 15 residues. V trimming: 4 bases; J trimming: 5 bases; junction bases outside the gene matches: 10. The CDR3 DNA follows: TGTGCCAGCAGCCCCGACAGGGTACGGCGGGAGACCCAGTACTTC. This gives the protein CASSPDRVRRETQYF.

The gene calls are TRBV4-1 and TRBJ1-1, with a weak D call TRBD1 (6 bases). Trimming pared 4 bases from V and 3 bases from J, leaving 15 bases between. Germline CDR1 is MGHRA and CDR2 is YSYEKL. The CDR3 consists of 15 residues. CDR3 protein: CASSPGGGRDTEAFF. CDR3 nucleotides: TGCGCCAGCAGCCCGGGGGGGGGCAGGGACACTGAAGCTTTCTTT.

The chain is built from TRBV27 and TRBJ2-1; TRBD1 might be the D (5 bases). From germline, CDR1 is MNHEY and CDR2 SMNVEV (reference sequence). Between the trimmed V and J ends, which lost 3 bases and 5 bases, there was a span of 14 bases. The CDR3 contains 15 residues. The CDR3 region is CASSFRSRQHNEQFF. As DNA, the CDR3 is TGTGCCAGCAGTTTTAGGAGTCGACAGCACAATGAGCAGTTCTTC.

The chain combines TRBV5-4 with TRBJ2-3; possibly TRBD1 for D (6 bases). V lost 0 bases, J lost 3 bases, and 8 bases lay in between. The CDR3 extends over 14 amino acids. The germline V gene has CDR1 SGHNT and CDR2 YYREEE (reference sequence). DNA of the CDR3: TGTGCCAGCAGCTTGGCAGGGGAGACAGATACGCAGTATTTT. Protein: CASSLAGETDTQYF.